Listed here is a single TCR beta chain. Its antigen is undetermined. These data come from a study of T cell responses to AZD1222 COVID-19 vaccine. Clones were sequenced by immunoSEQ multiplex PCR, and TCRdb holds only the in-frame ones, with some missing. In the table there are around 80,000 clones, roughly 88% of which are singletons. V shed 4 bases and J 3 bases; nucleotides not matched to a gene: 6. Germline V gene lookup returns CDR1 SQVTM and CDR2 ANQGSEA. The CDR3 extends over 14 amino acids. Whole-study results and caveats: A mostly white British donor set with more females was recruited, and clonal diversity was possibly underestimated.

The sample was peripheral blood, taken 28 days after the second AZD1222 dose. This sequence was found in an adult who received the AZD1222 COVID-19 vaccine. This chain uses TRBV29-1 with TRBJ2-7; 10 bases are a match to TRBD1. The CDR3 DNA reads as TGCAGCGTTGTCGGACAGGGGGGAATCTACGAGCAGTACTTC. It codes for CSVVGQGGIYEQYF.